Below are 5 T cell receptor beta chains sequenced from a single sample in a study of cytomegalovirus exposure and HLA in healthy donors (dated by TCRdb to about 2017). Library method: the immunoSEQ multiplex PCR assay. A mixture of 60 forward primers for TCR Vbeta segments and 13 reverse primers for TCR Jbeta segments was used in the multiplex PCR. Imported from immuneACCESS, the table was reduced by TCRdb to in-frame sequences with V and J called. These copies leave out some clones; in studies compared against another copy, an unresolved V gene accounts for under half, and the cause of the remainder is not known. The sample table shows around 70,000 clones, and about 75% are seen once. Around 12% of the sample is held by the ten biggest clonotypes. The sequencing sample was made of PBMCs. The receptors stem from a man in his 70s in good health and CMV-seronegative.

This chain connects TRBV15 to TRBJ2-2; D is uncertain. This CDR3 has 15 residues. Trimming stripped 1 base from V and 0 bases from J, with 6 bases between. The germline V gene encodes CDR1 LNHNV and CDR2 YYDKDF (reference sequence). CDR3 coding DNA: TGTGCCACCAGCAGAGCCAGGCCGAACACCGGGGAGCTGTTTTTT. Translating it yields CATSRARPNTGELFF.

The gene calls are TRBV18 and TRBJ2-5, with 9 bases fitting TRBD2. Germline assignment: CDR1 KGHSH and CDR2 LQKENI. Germline trimming cut 4 bases from V and 3 bases from J; bases unmatched to any gene: 3. The CDR3 covers 14 residues. The CDR3 spells CASSRLAGEETQYF. The CDR3 DNA reads as TGTGCCAGCTCACGGTTAGCGGGGGAAGAGACCCAGTACTTC.

The rearrangement links TRBV7-9 to TRBJ1-2; 8 bases are a match to TRBD1. Germline loops: CDR1 SEHNR, CDR2 FQNEAQ (reference sequence). J lost 1 base, V lost 1 base, and 5 bases had no gene match. The CDR3 loop spans 16 amino acids. CDR3 DNA: TGTGCCAGCAGCTTAGGGGGACAGGAGAGTAACTATGGCTACACCTTC. Residues: CASSLGGQESNYGYTF.

The rearrangement joins TRBV19 to TRBJ2-3; perhaps TRBD1 as D (6 bases). Between the trimmed V and J ends, which lost 4 bases and 2 bases, there was a span of 19 bases. The CDR3 sequence is 17 residues long. The germline V gene has CDR1 LNHDA and CDR2 SQIVND (reference sequence). In DNA form, the CDR3 reads TGTGCCAGTAGTACAGTTAGGGGGTCAGCCCCCACAGATACGCAGTATTTT. As protein: CASSTVRGSAPTDTQYF.

The rearrangement uses TRBV11-1 and TRBJ2-1; 11 bases align to TRBD1. The CDR3 extends over 16 amino acids. CDR1 is SGHAT and CDR2 is FQDESV in the germline V gene (reference sequence). V dropped 6 bases and J dropped 1; count of bases not matched to a gene: 5. The CDR3 DNA sequence: TGTGCCAGCAGATGGGACAGGGGGGAATCCTACAATGAGCAGTTCTTC. As protein: CASRWDRGESYNEQFF.